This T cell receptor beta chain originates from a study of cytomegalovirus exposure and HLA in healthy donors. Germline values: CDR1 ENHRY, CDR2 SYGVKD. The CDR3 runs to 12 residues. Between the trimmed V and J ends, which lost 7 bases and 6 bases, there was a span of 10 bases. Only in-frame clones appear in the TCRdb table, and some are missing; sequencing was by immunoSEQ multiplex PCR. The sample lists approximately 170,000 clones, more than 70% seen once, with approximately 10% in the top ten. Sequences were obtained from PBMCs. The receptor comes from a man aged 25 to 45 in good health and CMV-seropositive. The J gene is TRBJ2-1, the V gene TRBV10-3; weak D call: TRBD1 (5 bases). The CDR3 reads CAITTRVNEQFF. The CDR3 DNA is TGTGCCATCACCACCAGGGTCAATGAGCAGTTCTTC.